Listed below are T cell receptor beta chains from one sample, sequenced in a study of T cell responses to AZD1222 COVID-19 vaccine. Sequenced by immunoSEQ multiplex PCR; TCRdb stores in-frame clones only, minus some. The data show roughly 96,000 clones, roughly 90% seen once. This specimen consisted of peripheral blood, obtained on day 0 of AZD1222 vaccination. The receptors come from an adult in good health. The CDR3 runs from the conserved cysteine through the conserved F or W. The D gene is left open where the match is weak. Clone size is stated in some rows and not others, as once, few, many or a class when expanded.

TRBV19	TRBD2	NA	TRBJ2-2	TGTGCCAGTAGCCCCCCCGGGAGGCCAAACACCGGGGAGCTGTTTTTT	CASSPPGRPNTGELFF
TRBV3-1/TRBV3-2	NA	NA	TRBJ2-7	TGTGCCAGCAGCCAAGGGCCCGGGACAACGTCCTACGAGCAGTACTTC	CASSQGPGTTSYEQYF
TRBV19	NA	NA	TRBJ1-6	TGTGCCAGTAGCCCCATGGGACAATTAAATTCACCCCTCCACTTT	CASSPMGQLNSPLHF
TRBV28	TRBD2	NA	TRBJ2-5	TGTGCCAGCAGTTCAGCTGGTTGGACTAGCGGGAGGGTCCAAGAGACCCAGTACTTC	CASSSAGWTSGRVQETQYF
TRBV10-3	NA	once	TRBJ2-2	TGTGCCATCAGTGGAGGTAGCGGAGACACCGGGGAGCTGTTTTTT	CAISGGSGDTGELFF
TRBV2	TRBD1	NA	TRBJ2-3	TGTGCCAGCAGCGGGACAGGGATGAGCACAGATACGCAGTATTTT	CASSGTGMSTDTQYF
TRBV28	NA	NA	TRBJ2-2	TGTGCCAGCAGGACCACTTCAGCAAGTTCGATTGGACCCGGGGAGCTGTTTTTT	CASRTTSASSIGPGELFF
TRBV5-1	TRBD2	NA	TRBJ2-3	TGCGCCAGCAGCTCGACTAGCGGGAGGGCCACAGATACGCAGTATTTT	CASSSTSGRATDTQYF
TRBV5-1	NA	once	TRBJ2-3	TGCGCCAGCAGCTGGACTGGGAGCAGCACAGATACGCAGTATTTT	CASSWTGSSTDTQYF
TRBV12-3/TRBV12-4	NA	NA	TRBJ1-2	TGTGCCAGTTGGTCAGCCACTAACTATGGCTACACCTTC	CASWSATNYGYTF
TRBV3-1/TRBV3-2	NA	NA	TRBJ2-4	TGTGCCAGCAGCCAAGATCCTAGGGTCGGGAACATTCAGTACTTC	CASSQDPRVGNIQYF
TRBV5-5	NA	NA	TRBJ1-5	TGTGCCAGCACACTCGGGGGTGGCAATCAGCCCCAGCATTTT	CASTLGGGNQPQHF
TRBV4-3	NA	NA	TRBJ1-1	TGCGCCAGCAGCCAAGAAATCCCGGGAGCTGAAGCTTTCTTT	CASSQEIPGAEAFF
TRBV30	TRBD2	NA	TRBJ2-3	TGTGCCTCAACAATAGCGGGAGGTCACACAGATACGCAGTATTTT	CASTIAGGHTDTQYF
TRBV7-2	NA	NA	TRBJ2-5	TGTGCCAGCAGCCTAATGGGGAATATTAAAGAGACCCAGTACTTC	CASSLMGNIKETQYF
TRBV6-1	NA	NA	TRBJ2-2	TGTGCCAGCAGTGAAGCTAGTCAGGGAACCGGGGAGCTGTTTTTT	CASSEASQGTGELFF
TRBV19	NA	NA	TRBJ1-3	TGTGCCAGTAGTGTCGAGCACTCTGGAAACACCATATATTTT	CASSVEHSGNTIYF
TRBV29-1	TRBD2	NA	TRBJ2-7	TGCAGCGGATCTAGCGGCTCCTCCTACGAGCAGTACTTC	CSGSSGSSYEQYF
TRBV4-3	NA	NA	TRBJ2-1	TGCGCCAGCAGCCAATGGAGGTTCTACAATGAGCAGTTCTTC	CASSQWRFYNEQFF
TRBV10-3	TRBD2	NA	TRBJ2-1	TGTGCCATCGCCTGGGGGGAGGGCGATGAGCAGTTCTTC	CAIAWGEGDEQFF
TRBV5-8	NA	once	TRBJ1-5	TGTGCCAGCAGAAAGAGACAGCTATTTAGCAATCAGCCCCAGCATTTT	CASRKRQLFSNQPQHF
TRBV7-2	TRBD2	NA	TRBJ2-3	TGTGCCAGCAGCCCCGTAGCGGGAGCGGCAGATACGCAGTATTTT	CASSPVAGAADTQYF
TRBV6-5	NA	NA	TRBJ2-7	TGTGCCAGCAGTCTTGGGGACCGTTATGCCTCGGGGCAGTACTTC	CASSLGDRYASGQYF
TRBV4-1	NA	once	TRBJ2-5	TGCGCCAGCAGCCAAGAAGAGGTGCAAGAGACCCAGTACTTC	CASSQEEVQETQYF
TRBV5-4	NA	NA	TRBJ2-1	TGTGCCAGCAGCTTGTACAATGAGCAGTTCTTC	CASSLYNEQFF
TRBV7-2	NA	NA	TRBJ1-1	TGTGCCAGCAGCTTAGGGGGTCACACTGAAGCTTTCTTT	CASSLGGHTEAFF
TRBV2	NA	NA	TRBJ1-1	TGTGCCAGCACTCGACAGACGGACACTGAAGCTTTCTTT	CASTRQTDTEAFF
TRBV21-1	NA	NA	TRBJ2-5	TGTGCCAGCAGCGTTTGGGAAACTAGGTCTAAGTGGGAGACCCAGTACTTC	CASSVWETRSKWETQYF
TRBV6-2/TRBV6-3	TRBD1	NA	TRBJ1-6	TGTGCCAGCAGTTACCTGGACAGGGTGGGGTCACCCCTCCACTTT	CASSYLDRVGSPLHF
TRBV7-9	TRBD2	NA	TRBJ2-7	TGTGCCAGCAGCCCCCCTAGCGGGAGTAATCTAGGGGAGCAGTACTTC	CASSPPSGSNLGEQYF
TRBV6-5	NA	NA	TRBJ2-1	TGTGCCAGCAGTCGCGAGTCCTACAATGAGCAGTTCTTC	CASSRESYNEQFF